This T cell receptor beta chain came from a study of PD-1 blockade in classical Hodgkin lymphoma. Study details: Patients were dosed intravenously with nivolumab at 3 mg/kg every 2 weeks.

TCRdb's table, derived via immunoSEQ multiplex PCR, lists solely in-frame clones and lacks some. The sample has 25,000 to 35,000 clones; 72% are singletons. Note on this clone: Its antigen is unknown.

V was clipped by 5 bases and J by 7 bases, with 18 bases between them. The CDR3 runs 15 residues. The germline CDR1 and CDR2 sequences are SEHNR and FQNEAQ (reference sequence). Indicated time point: cycle 4 day 1 (C4D1), after 6 weeks of nivolumab. In every patient, relapse followed autologous stem cell transplantation, while exposure to brentuximab vedotin differed. Classifying best responses yielded complete response, partial response or progressive disease. Broader study findings: By C4D1, CD4+ diversity increased significantly, especially in complete responders. Complete responders had baseline diversity similar to newly diagnosed patients.

The source was peripheral blood mononuclear cells (PBMCs), collected before the fourth cycle of nivolumab. The chain has TRBV7-9 and TRBJ2-1; perhaps TRBD2 as D (5 bases). The clonotype was recovered from a human donor with classical Hodgkin lymphoma. CDR3 in DNA: TGTGCCAGCAGCACAAGGAGTGGGAGTGGGAATGAGCAGTTCTTC. Translation gives CASSTRSGSGNEQFF.